This T cell receptor (beta chain) appears in the sequencing data of a study of cytomegalovirus exposure and HLA in healthy donors. Background on the study: Among the approximately 380 donors who were genotyped, roughly 85% fell in the genetic ancestry cluster that is associated with self-reported Caucasian donors.

V shed 4 bases and J shed 5 bases, with 18 bases lying between them. The CDR3 spans 16 residues. The germline V gene has CDR1 SGHAT and CDR2 FQNNGV. PCR primers comprised 60 Vbeta and 13 Jbeta primers. This table comes from immunoSEQ multiplex PCR, and its TCRdb copy is limited to in-frame clones, with some not included. The sample includes 160,000 or so clones, less than 85% of them seen just once. Sequenced input: PBMCs. This clonotype was obtained from a man aged 35-49 years in good health and CMV-seronegative. The rearrangement uses TRBV11-2 and TRBJ2-1; TRBD1 is a possible D gene (6 bases). CDR3 amino acids: CASSSLTGRGHNEQFF. CDR3 nucleotide sequence: TGTGCCAGCAGCTCGCTCACAGGGCGAGGGCACAATGAGCAGTTCTTC.